These 14 T cell receptor beta chains originate from one sample sequenced in a study of T cells after yellow fever vaccination. TCRdb independently ran MiXCR on the 5' RACE reads; one entry per CDR3 protein. This repertoire shows about 430,000 distinct CDR3 sequences, 18% found once; its top ten account for 18%. The specimen was PBMCs, collected before the yellow fever booster vaccination. These receptors came from a man younger than 35 who received the YFV17D yellow fever vaccine.

This chain uses TRBV4-1 with TRBJ2-5, with D perhaps matching TRBD2 (6 bases). V gave up 0 bases and J gave up 6 bases, with 20 bases separating them. The CDR3 has 17 residues. Looked up from germline, CDR1 is MGHRA and CDR2 is YSYEKL. In DNA form, the CDR3 reads TGCGCCAGCAGCCAAGATATGCGGGGAGAGTTCATGAAGACCCAGTACTTC. This sequence encodes CASSQDMRGEFMKTQYF.

The CDR3 DNA is TGTGCCAGCAGCTCTAGGGAGCGCGGGTCGACCCAGTACTTC. The encoded protein is CASSSRERGSTQYF. The V call is TRBV7-9, the J call TRBJ2-5; D may be TRBD2 (5 bases). Deletions cut 4 bases from V and 7 bases from J, with 16 bases between. The CDR3 length is 14 residues. Germline V gene lookup returns CDR1 SEHNR and CDR2 FQNEAQ (reference sequence).

This clonotype was detected only a few times. V and J are TRBV9 and TRBJ2-3; 10 nucleotides align to TRBD2. This CDR3 comprises 15 residues. Germline V gene sequence: CDR1 SGDLS, CDR2 YYNGEE. Trimming cost V 3 bases and J 5 bases; bases outside gene matches: 6. CDR3 coding DNA: TGTGCCAGCAGCGAGAGCGGGGGGGCCGTAGATACGCAGTATTTT. Translation: CASSESGGAVDTQYF. The whole variable domain, remainder taken from reference TRBV9 and TRBJ2-3, is DSGVTQTPKHLITATGQRVTLRCSPRSGDLSVYWYQQSLDQGLQFLIQYYNGEERAKGNILERFSAQQFPDLHSELNLSSLELGDSALYFCASSESGGAVDTQYFGPGTRLTVL.

This clonotype was recorded at least ten times. This chain joins TRBV4-3 and TRBJ2-5, with 7 bases fitting TRBD2. Per germline, CDR1 LGHNA and CDR2 YSLEER. CDR3 length: 15 amino acids. The junction had 4 bases not matched to a gene; V was cut back by 1 base and J by 2 bases. DNA for the CDR3: TGCGCCAGCAGCCAAGGGGGGAGGGAGCAAGAGACCCAGTACTTC. Protein sequence: CASSQGGREQETQYF.

This chain joins TRBV6-2 or TRBV6-3 and TRBJ1-2, with TRBD1 as a possible D gene (6 bases). Germline V lookup: CDR1 MNHEY, CDR2 SVGEGT. This CDR3 region has 13 residues. Trimming removed 7 bases at V and 3 bases at J, with 12 bases between. The CDR3 coding sequence is TGTGCCAGCACGGACAGTCTGCACTATGGCTACACCTTC. Its translation: CASTDSLHYGYTF.

This clonotype has only a few counts. V and J are TRBV6-5 and TRBJ1-1; TRBD1 is a possible D gene (6 bases). This CDR3 is built from 13 residues. CDR1 is MNHEY and CDR2 is SVGAGI in the germline V gene. Trimming removed 7 bases at V and 6 bases at J, with 15 bases between. DNA of the CDR3: TGTGCCAGCATGGGGGGCGAGAGCTCTGAAGCTTTCTTT. Encoded protein: CASMGGESSEAFF.

CDR3 coding DNA: TGTGCCAGCAGCTTAACCGGGACAGGGATCCACGAGCAGTACTTC. Its translation: CASSLTGTGIHEQYF. The rearrangement links TRBV7-3 to TRBJ2-7; 9 bases are shared with TRBD1. J lost 5 bases, V lost 0 bases, and 5 bases had no gene match. This CDR3 contains 15 residues. Germline V gene data show CDR1 as SGHTA and CDR2 as FQGTGA.

This clonotype showed up many times. The chain recombines TRBV20-1 with TRBJ2-7, with 11 bases matching TRBD2. Germline values: CDR1 DFQATT, CDR2 SNEGSKA (reference sequence). V lost 6 bases and J lost 3; bases outside the gene matches: 4. The CDR3 is 13 residues long. CDR3 nucleotides: TGCAGTGCCAGGACTAGCGGGCGCTACGAGCAGTACTTC. Translating gives CSARTSGRYEQYF.

The sample holds a few counts of this clonotype. V and J are TRBV25-1 and TRBJ2-1; 7 bases line up with TRBD1. In germline, CDR1 is MGHDK, CDR2 SYGVNS. This CDR3 region has 14 residues. The ends lost 2 bases at V and 3 bases at J; junction bases unmatched: 1. CDR3: CASSETGDYNEQFF. For the CDR3, the DNA is TGTGCCAGCAGTGAAACAGGGGACTACAATGAGCAGTTCTTC. Filled out from reference TRBV25-1 and TRBJ2-1, the complete variable domain reads EADIYQTPRYLVIGTGKKITLECSQTMGHDKMYWYQQDPGMELHLIHYSYGVNSTEKGDLSSESTVSRIRTEHFPLTLESARPSHTSQYLCASSETGDYNEQFFGPGTRLTVL.

The rearrangement uses TRBV6-5 and TRBJ1-2, with 7 bases identical to TRBD1. The CDR3 spans 12 residues. V trimming: 5 bases; J trimming: 8 bases; junction bases outside the gene matches: 5. CDR1 is MNHEY and CDR2 is SVGAGI in the germline V gene. The CDR3 DNA reads TGTGCCAGCAGTAGGGGGCCTAGCGGCTACACCTTC. As protein: CASSRGPSGYTF.

This clonotype was counted a few times. The V gene is TRBV9, the J gene TRBJ2-5; D is ambiguous. Germline V lookup: CDR1 SGDLS, CDR2 YYNGEE. CDR3 size: 14 residues. With 4 bases removed from V and 2 bases from J, the gap between germline ends came to 12 bases. DNA for the CDR3: TGTGCCAGCAGCAAATCGACGAATCAAGAGACCCAGTACTTC. Its protein product is CASSKSTNQETQYF.

This clonotype was counted a few times. This rearrangement joins TRBV27 to TRBJ2-6; D is tentatively TRBD1 or TRBD2 (6 bases each). V was trimmed by 6 bases and J by 0 bases, leaving 12 bases between them. Looked up from germline, CDR1 is MNHEY and CDR2 is SMNVEV (reference sequence). This CDR3 spans 16 amino acids. CDR3 sequence: CASRPGAFSGANVLTF. DNA of the CDR3: TGTGCCAGCAGGCCGGGGGCCTTCTCTGGGGCCAACGTCCTGACTTTC.

This clonotype was counted a single time. This chain uses TRBV7-6 with TRBJ2-7, with TRBD2 identical over 8 bases. This CDR3 contains 16 residues. V lost 5 bases and J lost 3; bases outside the gene matches: 12. Looked up from germline, CDR1 is SGHVS and CDR2 is FNYEAQ. For the CDR3, the DNA is TGTGCCAGCAGCCCCGGGGGGGGACCGGGAGGCTACGAGCAGTACTTC. Protein: CASSPGGGPGGYEQYF.

The CDR3 reads CASSLMDSSTDTQYF. The CDR3, as DNA: TGTGCCAGCAGCTTAATGGACAGCAGCACAGATACGCAGTATTTT. The V and J genes are TRBV7-9 and TRBJ2-3, with D perhaps matching TRBD1 (6 bases). Germline-derived CDR1 and CDR2 are SEHNR and FQNEAQ (reference sequence). The CDR3 covers 15 residues. Trimming took 2 bases from V and 0 from J, leaving 9 bases between them.